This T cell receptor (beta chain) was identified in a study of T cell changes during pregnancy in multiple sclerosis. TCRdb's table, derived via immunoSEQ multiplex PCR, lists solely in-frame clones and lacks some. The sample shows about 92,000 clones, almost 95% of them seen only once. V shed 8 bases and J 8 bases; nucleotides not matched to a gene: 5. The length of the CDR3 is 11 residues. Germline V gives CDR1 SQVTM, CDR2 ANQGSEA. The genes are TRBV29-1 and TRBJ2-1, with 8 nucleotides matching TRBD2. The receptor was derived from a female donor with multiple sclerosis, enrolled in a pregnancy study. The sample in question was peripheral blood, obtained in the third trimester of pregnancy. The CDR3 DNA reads TGCAGCTCCGGCGGGGGGCATGAGCAGTTCTTC. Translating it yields CSSGGGHEQFF.